The 10 T cell receptor beta chains below come from one sample, sequenced in a study of cytomegalovirus exposure and HLA in healthy donors. The PCR was carried out with 60 Vbeta primers and 13 Jbeta primers. Clones were sequenced by immunoSEQ multiplex PCR, and TCRdb holds only the in-frame ones, with some missing. The sample lists 60,000 or so clones, 85% occurring once. Sequenced input: PBMCs. The receptors here all came from a female donor in good health and CMV-seronegative.

This chain links TRBV10-2 with TRBJ1-1; D remains unclear. Germline V lookup: CDR1 WSHSY, CDR2 SAAADI. Trimming removed 7 bases from V and 4 bases from J, with 19 bases in between. The CDR3 runs 15 residues. CDR3 sequence (DNA): TGCGCCAGCACCGCCTACCTCGAGGTAGGCACTGAAGCTTTCTTT. This gives the protein CASTAYLEVGTEAFF.

CDR3 in amino acids: CASSGRTGTGSSYNSPLHF. The CDR3 DNA follows: TGTGCCAGCAGTGGCCGGACCGGGACAGGGAGCTCCTATAATTCACCCCTCCACTTT. This chain links TRBV9 with TRBJ1-6, with 9 positions matching TRBD1. This CDR3 is 19 amino acids long. Germline CDR1 SGDLS, CDR2 YYNGEE. V lost 5 bases, J lost 0 bases, and 12 bases stayed unmatched. The full variable domain, rest sourced from reference TRBV9 and TRBJ1-6, is DSGVTQTPKHLITATGQRVTLRCSPRSGDLSVYWYQQSLDQGLQFLIQYYNGEERAKGNILERFSAQQFPDLHSELNLSSLELGDSALYFCASSGRTGTGSSYNSPLHFGNGTRLTVT.

The gene calls are TRBV28 and TRBJ2-7; 7 bases align to TRBD2. This CDR3 has 15 amino acids. V shed 5 bases, J shed 2 bases, and the junction held 9 bases outside the gene matches. CDR1 is MDHEN and CDR2 is SYDVKM in the germline V gene. The DNA of the CDR3 is TGTGCCAGCAGTCTCCGTAGCGGGCTCACCTACGAGCAGTACTTC. Translation gives CASSLRSGLTYEQYF.

The V and J genes are TRBV6-5 and TRBJ2-7, with TRBD1 as a possible D gene (5 bases). This CDR3 comprises 14 residues. CDR1 and CDR2 (germline): MNHEY, SVGAGI. V gave up 6 bases and J gave up 0 bases, with 12 bases separating them. The DNA for the CDR3 is TGTGCCAGCAGCCGACAGACGAGCTCCTACGAGCAGTACTTC. This gives the protein CASSRQTSSYEQYF.

The genes are TRBV19 and TRBJ2-5; possible D gene TRBD1, 6 bases. There are 13 residues in the CDR3. CDR1 is LNHDA, CDR2 SQIVND, per germline (reference sequence). V shed 6 bases and J shed 4 bases, with 12 bases lying between them. The CDR3 sequence: CASRRTVLETQYF. CDR3 nucleotides: TGTGCCAGTAGGAGGACAGTTCTAGAGACCCAGTACTTC. The full variable domain, its missing parts supplied by reference TRBV19 and TRBJ2-5, is DGGITQSPKYLFRKEGQNVTLSCEQNLNHDAMYWYRQDPGQGLRLIYYSQIVNDFQKGDIAEGYSVSREKKESFPLTVTSAQKNPTAFYLCASRRTVLETQYFGPGTRLLVL.

The gene calls are TRBV5-5 and TRBJ1-3; 10 bases line up with TRBD1. This CDR3 is 16 amino acids long. The germline V gene has CDR1 SGHKS and CDR2 YYEKEE (reference sequence). Trimming removed 4 bases from V and 4 bases from J; junction bases left unmatched: 8. The CDR3 loop is CASSQGTGDLGNTIYF. The CDR3 bases are TGTGCCAGCAGCCAAGGGACAGGGGACCTCGGAAACACCATATATTTT.

The chain carries TRBV6-1 and TRBJ1-2; 7 bases are a match to TRBD1. CDR3 length: 14 amino acids. Germline V gene data show CDR1 as MNHNS and CDR2 as SASEGT. Losses at the gene ends were 7 bases for V and 1 base for J; bases not matched to a gene: 6. The CDR3: CASIGAGGNYGYTF. CDR3 sequence (DNA): TGTGCCAGCATAGGTGCAGGGGGTAACTATGGCTACACCTTC.

The chain couples TRBV7-6 to TRBJ2-7; TRBD1 aligns across 9 bases. V lost 5 bases and J lost 4; bases outside the gene matches: 6. From germline, CDR1 is SGHVS and CDR2 FNYEAQ. There are 14 residues in the CDR3. The CDR3: CASSSRDRAYEQYF. The CDR3 coding sequence is TGTGCCAGCAGCAGCCGGGACAGGGCGTACGAGCAGTACTTC.

The V and J genes are TRBV7-9 and TRBJ2-5, with 7 bases identical to TRBD1. V dropped 1 base and J dropped 3; count of bases not matched to a gene: 2. CDR1 SEHNR and CDR2 FQNEAQ come from the germline V gene (reference sequence). CDR3 length: 14 amino acids. CDR3 DNA sequence: TGTGCCAGCAGCTTAGTCGGGACAGAAGAGACCCAGTACTTC. It is translated as CASSLVGTEETQYF.

This chain joins TRBV11-2 and TRBJ2-3; 7 bases line up with TRBD2. The V gene end was trimmed by 7 bases and the J gene end by 4 bases; junction bases not matched to a gene: 5. The CDR3 covers 13 residues. From germline, CDR1 is SGHAT and CDR2 FQNNGV. CDR3 sequence (DNA): TGTGCCAGCACCCTGGGGGGGTCAGATACGCAGTATTTT. It translates to CASTLGGSDTQYF.